The T cell receptor (beta chain) under discussion was sequenced for a study of T cell changes during pregnancy in multiple sclerosis. Sequencing was performed with immunoSEQ multiplex PCR; in TCRdb, only in-frame clones are kept and a portion is missing. Of 55,000 or so clones listed, just under 90% are singletons. Germline V gene sequence: CDR1 SNHLY, CDR2 FYNNEI. This CDR3 contains 16 residues. Trimming stripped 7 bases from V and 0 bases from J, with 19 bases between. The source material was CD4+ T cells from peripheral blood mononuclear cells, sampled in the first trimester of pregnancy. This sequence originates from a female donor with multiple sclerosis, enrolled in a pregnancy study. The rearrangement links TRBV2 to TRBJ2-7; D may be TRBD2 (6 bases). The CDR3 DNA reads as TGTGCCAGCAATCCCCTCGGGGGAATTAGCTCCTACGAGCAGTACTTC. Translating it yields CASNPLGGISSYEQYF.